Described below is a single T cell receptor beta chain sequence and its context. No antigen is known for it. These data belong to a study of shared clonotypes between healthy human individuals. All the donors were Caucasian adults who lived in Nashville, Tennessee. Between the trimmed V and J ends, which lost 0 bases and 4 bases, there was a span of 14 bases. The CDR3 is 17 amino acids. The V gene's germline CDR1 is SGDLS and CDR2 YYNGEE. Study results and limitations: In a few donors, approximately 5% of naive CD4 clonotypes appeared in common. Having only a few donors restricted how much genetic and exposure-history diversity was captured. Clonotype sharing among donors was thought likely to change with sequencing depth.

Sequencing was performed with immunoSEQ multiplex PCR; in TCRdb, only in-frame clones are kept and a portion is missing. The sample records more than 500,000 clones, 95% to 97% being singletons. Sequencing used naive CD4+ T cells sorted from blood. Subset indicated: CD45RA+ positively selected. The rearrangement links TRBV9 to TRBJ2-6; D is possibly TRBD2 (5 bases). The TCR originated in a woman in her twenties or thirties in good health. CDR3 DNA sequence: TGTGCCAGCAGCGTAGCTGGAGGCGGGCCCGGGGCCAACGTCCTGACTTTC. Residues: CASSVAGGGPGANVLTF.